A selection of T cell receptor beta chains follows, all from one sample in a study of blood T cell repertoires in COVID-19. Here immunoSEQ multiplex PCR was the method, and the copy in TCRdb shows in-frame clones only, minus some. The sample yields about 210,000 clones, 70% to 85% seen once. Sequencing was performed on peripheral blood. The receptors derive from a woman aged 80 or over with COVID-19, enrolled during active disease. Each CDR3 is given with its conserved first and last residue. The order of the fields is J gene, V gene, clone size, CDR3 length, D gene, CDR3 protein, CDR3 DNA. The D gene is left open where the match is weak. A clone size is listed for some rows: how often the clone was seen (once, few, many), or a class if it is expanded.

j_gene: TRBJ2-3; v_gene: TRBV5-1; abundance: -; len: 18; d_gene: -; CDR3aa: CASSLAPSRQGLSDTQYF; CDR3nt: TGCGCCAGCAGCTTGGCCCCCAGCCGGCAGGGGCTATCAGATACGCAGTATTTT
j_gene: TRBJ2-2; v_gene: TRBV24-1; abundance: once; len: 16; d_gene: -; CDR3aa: CATSDPGPQNTGELFF; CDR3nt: TGTGCCACCAGTGACCCTGGGCCCCAGAACACCGGGGAGCTGTTTTTT
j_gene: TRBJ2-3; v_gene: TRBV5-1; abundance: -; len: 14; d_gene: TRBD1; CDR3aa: CASNQGGGTDTQYF; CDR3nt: TGCGCCAGCAACCAAGGGGGCGGCACAGATACGCAGTATTTT
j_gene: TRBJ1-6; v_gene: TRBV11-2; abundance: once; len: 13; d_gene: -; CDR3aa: CASSPVEGSPLHF; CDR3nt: TGTGCCAGCAGCCCCGTTGAGGGTTCACCCCTCCACTTT
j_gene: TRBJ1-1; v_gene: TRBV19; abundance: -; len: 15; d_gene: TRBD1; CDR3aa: CASRGDRGNILEAFF; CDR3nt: TGTGCCAGCCGGGGGGACAGGGGGAATATTCTTGAAGCTTTCTTT
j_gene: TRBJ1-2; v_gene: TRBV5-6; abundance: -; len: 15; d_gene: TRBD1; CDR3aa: CASSEKGARVYGYTF; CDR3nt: TGTGCCAGCAGCGAGAAGGGGGCGCGGGTCTATGGCTACACCTTC
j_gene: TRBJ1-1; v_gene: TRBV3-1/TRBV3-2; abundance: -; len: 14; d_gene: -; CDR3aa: CASSQELRGSEAFF; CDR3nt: TGTGCCAGCAGCCAAGAACTCCGCGGAAGTGAAGCTTTCTTT
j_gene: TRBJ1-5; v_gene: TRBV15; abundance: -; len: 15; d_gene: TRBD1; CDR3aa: CATSRDIRGSQPQHF; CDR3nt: TGTGCCACCAGCAGAGATATCAGGGGGTCTCAGCCCCAGCATTTT
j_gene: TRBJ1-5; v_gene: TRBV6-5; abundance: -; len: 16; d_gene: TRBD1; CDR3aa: CASSYRAGGFGQPQHF; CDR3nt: TGTGCCAGCAGTTATCGGGCAGGGGGCTTCGGGCAGCCCCAGCATTTT
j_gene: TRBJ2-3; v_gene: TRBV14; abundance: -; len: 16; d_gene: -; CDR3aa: CASSQGAGASTDTQYF; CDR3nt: TGTGCCAGCAGCCAAGGGGCAGGGGCTTCCACAGATACGCAGTATTTT
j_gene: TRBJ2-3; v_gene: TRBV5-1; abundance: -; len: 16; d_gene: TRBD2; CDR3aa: CASSSTPSGSTDTQYF; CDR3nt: TGCGCCAGCAGCTCCACCCCTAGCGGGAGCACAGATACGCAGTATTTT
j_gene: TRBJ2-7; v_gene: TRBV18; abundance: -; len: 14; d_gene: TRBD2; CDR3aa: CASSQTSLGNEQYF; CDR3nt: TGTGCCAGCTCCCAGACTAGCCTAGGCAACGAGCAGTACTTC
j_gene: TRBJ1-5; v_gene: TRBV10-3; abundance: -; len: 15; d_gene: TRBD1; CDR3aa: CATEMGDRDNQPQHF; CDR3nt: TGTGCCACCGAAATGGGGGACAGAGATAATCAGCCCCAGCATTTT
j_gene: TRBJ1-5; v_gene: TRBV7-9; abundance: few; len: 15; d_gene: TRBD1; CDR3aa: CASSLGRDRGQPQHF; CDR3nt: TGTGCCAGCAGCTTAGGCCGGGACAGGGGTCAGCCCCAGCATTTT
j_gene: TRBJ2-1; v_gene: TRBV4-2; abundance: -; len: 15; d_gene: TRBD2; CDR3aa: CASSQDVAGAAKQFF; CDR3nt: TGTGCCAGCAGCCAAGATGTAGCGGGGGCCGCCAAGCAGTTCTTC
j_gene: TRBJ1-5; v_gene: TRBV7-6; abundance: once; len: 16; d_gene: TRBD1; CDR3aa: CASSLLGQGPNQPQHF; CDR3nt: TGTGCCAGCAGCTTACTGGGACAGGGACCCAATCAGCCCCAGCATTTT